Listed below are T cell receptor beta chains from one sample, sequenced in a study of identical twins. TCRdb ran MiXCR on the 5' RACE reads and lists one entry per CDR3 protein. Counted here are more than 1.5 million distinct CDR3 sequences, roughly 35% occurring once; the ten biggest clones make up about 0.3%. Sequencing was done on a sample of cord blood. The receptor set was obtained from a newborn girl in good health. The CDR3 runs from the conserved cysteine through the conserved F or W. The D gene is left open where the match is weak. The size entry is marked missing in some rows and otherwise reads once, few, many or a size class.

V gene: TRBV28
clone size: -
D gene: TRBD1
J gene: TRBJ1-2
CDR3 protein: CASSSPLTGVGYTF
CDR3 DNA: TGTGCCAGCAGTTCCCCCTTGACAGGGGTCGGCTACACCTTC

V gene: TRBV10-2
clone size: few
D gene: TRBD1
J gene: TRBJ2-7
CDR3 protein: CAPINPGQGTLSSYEQYF
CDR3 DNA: TGCGCCCCGATAAACCCGGGACAGGGGACCTTGAGCTCCTACGAGCAGTACTTC

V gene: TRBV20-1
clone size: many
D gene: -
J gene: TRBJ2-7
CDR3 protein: CSAIDRTYEQYF
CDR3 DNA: TGCAGTGCTATCGACCGGACCTACGAGCAGTACTTC

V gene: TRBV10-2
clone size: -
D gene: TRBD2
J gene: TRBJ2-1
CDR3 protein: CASSRTSGNPYNEQFF
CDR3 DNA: TGCGCCAGCAGCCGGACTAGCGGGAACCCCTACAATGAGCAGTTCTTC

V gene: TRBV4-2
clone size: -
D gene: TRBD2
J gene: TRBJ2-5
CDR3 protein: CASSQVVTSGGPPTRETQETQYF
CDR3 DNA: TGTGCCAGCAGCCAAGTAGTCACTAGCGGGGGGCCACCAACGAGAGAGACGCAAGAGACCCAGTACTTC

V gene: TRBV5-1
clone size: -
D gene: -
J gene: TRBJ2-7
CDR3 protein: CASTEDALPYEQYF
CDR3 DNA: TGCGCCAGCACCGAGGATGCTTTACCCTACGAGCAGTACTTC

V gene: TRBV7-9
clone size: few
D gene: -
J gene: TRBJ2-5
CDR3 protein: CASSPKGGQETQYF
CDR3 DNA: TGTGCCAGCAGCCCTAAAGGGGGTCAAGAGACCCAGTACTTC

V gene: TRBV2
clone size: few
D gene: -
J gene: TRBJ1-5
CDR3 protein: CASSEAQGRANQPQHF
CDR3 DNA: TGTGCCAGCAGTGAAGCGCAGGGTAGGGCAAATCAGCCCCAGCATTTT

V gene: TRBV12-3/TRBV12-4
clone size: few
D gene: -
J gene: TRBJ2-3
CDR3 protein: CASSPRDINTQYF
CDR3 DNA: TGTGCCAGCAGTCCCAGGGACATCAATACGCAGTATTTT

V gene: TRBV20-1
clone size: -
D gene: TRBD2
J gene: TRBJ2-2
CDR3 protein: CSALLAGENTGELFF
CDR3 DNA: TGCAGTGCTCTACTAGCGGGAGAGAACACCGGGGAGCTGTTTTTT

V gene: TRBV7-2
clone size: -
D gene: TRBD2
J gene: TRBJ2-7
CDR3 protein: CASSSPGTSGRVEQYF
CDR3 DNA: TGTGCCAGCAGCTCCCCGGGGACTAGCGGGAGAGTTGAGCAGTACTTC

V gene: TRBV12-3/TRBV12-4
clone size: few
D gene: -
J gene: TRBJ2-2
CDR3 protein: CASRLLTGNTGELFF
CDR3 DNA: TGTGCCAGCAGACTTCTAACAGGGAACACCGGGGAGCTGTTTTTT

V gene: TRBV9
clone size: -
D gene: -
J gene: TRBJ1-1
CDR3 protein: CASSGPQSMNTEAFF
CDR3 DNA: TGTGCCAGCAGCGGCCCACAGTCCATGAACACTGAAGCTTTCTTT

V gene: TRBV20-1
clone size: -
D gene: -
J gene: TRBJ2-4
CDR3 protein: CSARLPGPTSIQYF
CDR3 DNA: TGCAGTGCTAGACTTCCGGGACCAACCAGCATTCAGTACTTC

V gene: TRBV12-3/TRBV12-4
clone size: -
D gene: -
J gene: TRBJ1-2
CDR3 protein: CASSFGRVSYGYTF
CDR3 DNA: TGTGCCAGCAGTTTTGGACGTGTCTCCTATGGCTACACCTTC

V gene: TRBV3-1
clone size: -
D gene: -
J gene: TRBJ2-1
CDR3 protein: CASSQELGLQFF
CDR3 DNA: TGTGCCAGCAGCCAAGAGCTCGGGCTGCAGTTCTTC

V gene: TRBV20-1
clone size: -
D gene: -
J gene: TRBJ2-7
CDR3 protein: CSAIRAYYEQYF
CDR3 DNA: TGCAGTGCTATCAGGGCCTATTACGAGCAGTACTTC

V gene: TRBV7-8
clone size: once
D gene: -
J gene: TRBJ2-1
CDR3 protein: CASSLGYSLDSSYNEQFF
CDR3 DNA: TGTGCCAGCAGCTTAGGGTACTCCCTAGACAGCTCCTACAATGAGCAGTTCTTC

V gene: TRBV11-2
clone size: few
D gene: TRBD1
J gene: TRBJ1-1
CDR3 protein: CASSLGGQGASRENTEAFF
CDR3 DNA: TGTGCCAGCAGCTTAGGGGGACAGGGGGCGTCTCGGGAAAACACTGAAGCTTTCTTT

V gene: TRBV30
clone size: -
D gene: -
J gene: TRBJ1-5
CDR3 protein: CAWRLGGSDQPQHF
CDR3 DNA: TGTGCCTGGAGATTAGGGGGGTCGGATCAGCCCCAGCATTTT

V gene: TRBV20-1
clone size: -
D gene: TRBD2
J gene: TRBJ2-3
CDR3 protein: CSANSGSRPDTQYF
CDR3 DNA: TGCAGTGCTAATAGCGGGAGTAGGCCAGATACGCAGTATTTT

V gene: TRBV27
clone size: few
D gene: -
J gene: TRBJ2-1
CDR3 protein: CASSLSAGTNEQFF
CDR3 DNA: TGTGCCAGCAGTTTATCTGCAGGGACGAATGAGCAGTTCTTC

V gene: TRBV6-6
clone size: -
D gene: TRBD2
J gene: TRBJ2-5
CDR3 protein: CASRLAGAREETQYF
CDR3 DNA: TGTGCCAGCCGACTAGCGGGAGCTCGGGAAGAGACCCAGTACTTC

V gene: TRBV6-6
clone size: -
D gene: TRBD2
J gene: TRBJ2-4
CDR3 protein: CASRPLAGMYIQYF
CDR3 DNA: TGTGCCAGCAGACCTCTAGCGGGGATGTACATTCAGTACTTC

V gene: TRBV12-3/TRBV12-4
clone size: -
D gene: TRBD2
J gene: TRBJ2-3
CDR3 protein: CASSQGLGETDTQYF
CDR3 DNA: TGTGCCAGCAGCCAGGGACTAGGAGAAACAGATACGCAGTATTTT

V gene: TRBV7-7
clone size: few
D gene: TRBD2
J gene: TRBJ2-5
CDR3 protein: CASSLAGTSGEQETQYF
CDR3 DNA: TGTGCTAGCAGCTTAGCCGGGACTAGCGGGGAACAAGAGACCCAGTACTTC

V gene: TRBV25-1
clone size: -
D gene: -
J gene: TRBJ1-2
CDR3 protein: CASSGQASYGYTF
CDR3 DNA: TGTGCCAGCAGTGGGCAGGCAAGCTATGGCTACACCTTC

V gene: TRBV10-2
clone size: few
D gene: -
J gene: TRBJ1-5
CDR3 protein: CASSDREQPQHF
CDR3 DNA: TGCGCCAGCAGTGACAGGGAGCAGCCCCAGCATTTT

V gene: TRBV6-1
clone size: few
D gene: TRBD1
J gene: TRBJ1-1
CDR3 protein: CASSADRVNTEAFF
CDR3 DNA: TGTGCCAGCAGTGCAGACAGGGTGAACACTGAAGCTTTCTTT

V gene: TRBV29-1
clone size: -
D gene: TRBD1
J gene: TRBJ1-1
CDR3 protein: CSGGTGVMNTEAFF
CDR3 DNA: TGCAGCGGCGGGACAGGGGTTATGAACACTGAAGCTTTCTTT

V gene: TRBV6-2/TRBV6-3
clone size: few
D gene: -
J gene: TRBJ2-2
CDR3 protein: CASTPTGYTGELFF
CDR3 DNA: TGTGCCAGCACCCCGACTGGCTACACCGGGGAGCTGTTTTTT

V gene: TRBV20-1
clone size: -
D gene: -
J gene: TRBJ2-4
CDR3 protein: CSASYPGQLLAKNIQYF
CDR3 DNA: TGCAGTGCTAGTTACCCAGGACAGTTACTAGCCAAAAACATTCAGTACTTC

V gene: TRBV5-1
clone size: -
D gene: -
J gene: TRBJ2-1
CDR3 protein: CASSLGGSRTLQFF
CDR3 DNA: TGCGCCAGCAGCTTGGGGGGATCTAGGACCCTGCAGTTCTTC

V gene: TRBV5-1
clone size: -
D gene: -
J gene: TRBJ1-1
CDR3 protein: CASSLGVGHLNTEAFF
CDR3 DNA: TGCGCCAGCAGCTTGGGGGTGGGACACCTGAACACTGAAGCTTTCTTT

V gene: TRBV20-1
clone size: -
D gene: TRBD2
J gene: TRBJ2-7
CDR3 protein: CRAGDKNYEQYF
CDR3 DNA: TGCAGGGCGGGAGACAAGAACTACGAGCAGTACTTC

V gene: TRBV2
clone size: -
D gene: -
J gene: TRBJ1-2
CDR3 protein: CASRGDGSAIRGYTF
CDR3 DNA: TGTGCCAGCAGGGGGGACGGGTCCGCCATCCGTGGCTACACCTTC